This TCR beta chain was profiled in a study of cytotoxic CD8 clonotypes in ibrutinib-treated CLL. Overall study results and limits: The clonality went up when patients responded to ibrutinib and dropped back toward baseline at progression. Among the clonotypes, public ones were uncommon and contracted or held stable on treatment.

In regard to this clone: Its specificity is unknown.

The germline V and J ends were trimmed by 5 bases and 2 bases, with 13 bases remaining between them. CDR1 and CDR2 from the germline V gene are SEHNR and FQNEAQ (reference sequence). The CDR3 has 15 residues. Depth targeted 1 in 200,000 to 1 in 1 million T cells, averaging roughly 9.3x coverage per clonotype. Data came from immunoSEQ multiplex PCR; TCRdb stores just in-frame clones and leaves some out. The table shows approximately 100,000 clones, with about 53% occurring only once. This rearrangement joins TRBV7-9 to TRBJ1-5; TRBD1 might be the D (6 bases). The sequence derives from a human donor with chronic lymphocytic leukemia. The material sequenced was PBMCs, taken after 24 months of ibrutinib treatment. CDR3: CASSPGELGNQPQHF. The CDR3 DNA reads as TGTGCCAGCAGCCCAGGGGAATTGGGCAATCAGCCCCAGCATTTT.